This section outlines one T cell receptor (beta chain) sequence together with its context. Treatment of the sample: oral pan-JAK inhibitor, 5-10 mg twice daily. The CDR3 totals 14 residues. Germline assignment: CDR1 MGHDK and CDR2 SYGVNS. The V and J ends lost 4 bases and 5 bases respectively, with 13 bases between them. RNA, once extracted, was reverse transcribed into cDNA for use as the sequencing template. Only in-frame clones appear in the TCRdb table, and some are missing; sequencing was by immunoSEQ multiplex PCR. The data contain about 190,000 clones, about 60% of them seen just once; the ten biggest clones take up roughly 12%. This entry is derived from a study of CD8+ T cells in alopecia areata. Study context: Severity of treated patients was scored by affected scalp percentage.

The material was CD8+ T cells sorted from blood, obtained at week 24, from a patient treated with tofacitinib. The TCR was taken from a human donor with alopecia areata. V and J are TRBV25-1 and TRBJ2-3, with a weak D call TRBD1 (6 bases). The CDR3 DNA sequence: TGTGCCAGCAGTGGAAATTACAGGGTAGATACGCAGTATTTT. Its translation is CASSGNYRVDTQYF.